A single sample is the source of the 3 T cell receptor beta chains below, sequenced in a study of OX40 agonist ivuxolimab in advanced cancers. Measured with immunoSEQ multiplex PCR; TCRdb has only the in-frame clones, and not every one. The data contain approximately 75,000 clones, about 88% of them seen just once; the ten biggest clones take up 0.3% to 0.45%. The source was CD4+ or CD8+ T cells sorted from blood, collected in a trial of the OX40 agonist ivuxolimab. The receptor source for this set is an adult with an advanced solid tumor such as melanoma, head and neck, liver or kidney cancer.

V is TRBV2 and J is TRBJ2-5, with D tentatively TRBD1 or TRBD2 (6 bases each). Germline V gene lookup returns CDR1 SNHLY and CDR2 FYNNEI. This CDR3 has 15 residues. Trimming shortened V by 6 bases and J by 4 bases, and 18 bases separated the two germline ends. The CDR3: CASRQGGSEGETQYF. CDR3 sequence (DNA): TGTGCCAGCAGACAAGGGGGGAGTGAGGGAGAGACCCAGTACTTC.

This chain links TRBV6-5 with TRBJ1-2; TRBD1 agrees at 9 bases. This CDR3 spans 15 amino acids. V dropped 8 bases and J dropped 5; count of bases not matched to a gene: 12. CDR1 and CDR2 (germline): MNHEY, SVGAGI. CDR3 residues: CASFSFGTGNYGYTF. The CDR3 DNA reads as TGTGCCAGCTTTTCCTTCGGGACAGGGAATTATGGCTACACCTTC.

The rearrangement links TRBV11-3 to TRBJ2-3; 10 bases fit TRBD2. This CDR3 contains 14 residues. Germline assignment: CDR1 SGHNT and CDR2 YENEEA. The V gene end was trimmed by 5 bases and the J gene end by 7 bases; junction bases not matched to a gene: 6. The CDR3 DNA reads as TGTGCCAGCAGCCGTAGCGGGGGGAGGAATACGCAGTATTTT. The encoded protein is CASSRSGGRNTQYF.